These 4 T cell receptor beta chains originate from one sample sequenced in a study of CD8 T cells in Susac syndrome. Reverse transcription used roughly 0.45 to 1 ug RNA and random hexamers. TCRdb re-analysed the immunoSEQ multiplex PCR reads in MiXCR, keeping a single row per CDR3 protein. Of about 130,000 distinct CDR3 sequences listed, 95% are singletons. The sample consisted of CD8+ T cells from PBMCs. These receptors originate from a human donor with Susac syndrome.

The chain employs TRBV20-1 and TRBJ2-7, with 7 bases fitting TRBD2. Losses at the gene ends were 6 bases for V and 6 bases for J; bases not matched to a gene: 17. Germline V lookup: CDR1 DFQATT, CDR2 SNEGSKA (reference sequence). The CDR3 contains 15 residues. The chain's CDR3 is CSAPDYQREMSEQYF. The CDR3 bases are TGCAGTGCCCCCGACTATCAGCGGGAAATGAGCGAGCAGTACTTC.

This clonotype has just one count. The chain employs TRBV6-1 and TRBJ2-7, with 9 bases lining up with TRBD2. This CDR3 has 16 amino acids. Germline V gene lookup returns CDR1 MNHNS and CDR2 SASEGT. V shed 2 bases and J 5 bases; nucleotides not matched to a gene: 10. CDR3 residues: CASSELLLAGGDEQYF. In nucleotides, the CDR3 is TGTGCCAGCAGTGAACTTTTATTGGCGGGAGGGGACGAGCAGTACTTC.

This clonotype came up once. The V gene is TRBV3-1, the J gene TRBJ1-1; the D gene is possibly TRBD1 (6 bases). Trimming removed 2 bases from V and 4 bases from J, with 8 bases in between. Germline V gene lookup returns CDR1 LGHDT and CDR2 YNNKEL (reference sequence). The CDR3 has 13 residues. In nucleotides, the CDR3 is TGTGCCAGCAGCCAACCAGGGGTCACTGAAGCTTTCTTT. Its translation: CASSQPGVTEAFF. Full variable domain (rest looked up from reference TRBV3-1 and TRBJ1-1): DTAVSQTPKYLVTQMGNDKSIKCEQNLGHDTMYWYKQDSKKFLKIMFSYNNKELIINETVPNRFSPKSPDKAHLNLHINSLELGDSAVYFCASSQPGVTEAFFGQGTRLTVV.

CDR3 protein: CASSQDPSGNNIQYF. The CDR3 DNA reads TGCGCCAGCAGCCAAGATCCTAGCGGGAACAACATTCAGTACTTC. The rearrangement links TRBV4-1 to TRBJ2-4; 9 nucleotides match TRBD2. This CDR3 contains 15 residues. V was pared by 0 bases and J by 7 bases, with 4 bases of the junction left unmatched. Looked up from germline, CDR1 is MGHRA and CDR2 is YSYEKL.